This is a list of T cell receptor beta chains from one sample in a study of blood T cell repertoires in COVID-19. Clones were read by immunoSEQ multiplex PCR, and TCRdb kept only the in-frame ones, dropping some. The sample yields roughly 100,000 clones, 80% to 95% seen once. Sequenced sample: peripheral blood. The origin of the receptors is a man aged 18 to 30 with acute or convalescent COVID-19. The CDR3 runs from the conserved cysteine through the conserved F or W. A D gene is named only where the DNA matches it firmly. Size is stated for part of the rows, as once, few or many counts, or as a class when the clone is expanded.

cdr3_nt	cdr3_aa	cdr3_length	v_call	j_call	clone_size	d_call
TGTGCCAGTAGTATACAGGGGTTCACCGGGGAGCTGTTTTTT	CASSIQGFTGELFF	14	TRBV19	TRBJ2-2	.	.
TGTGCCAGCAGCCCACGGACAGGGGGCCACGAGCAGTACTTC	CASSPRTGGHEQYF	14	TRBV5-5	TRBJ2-7	medium-sized	TRBD1
TGTGCCAGCAGCTCACAGGACAGGGAGACAGATACGCAGTATTTT	CASSSQDRETDTQYF	15	TRBV13	TRBJ2-3	.	TRBD1
TGTGCCAGCTCCGGACAGGCGACTGGAAACACCATATATTTT	CASSGQATGNTIYF	14	TRBV25-1	TRBJ1-3	.	TRBD1
TGTGCCAGCAGCTTTTTTCCTAACTTCGGGAGGTCGAACACCGGGGAGCTGTTTTTT	CASSFFPNFGRSNTGELFF	19	TRBV11-2	TRBJ2-2	.	TRBD2
TGCGCCAGCAGCCCCGCCAAGGGGGTCCCCTTTGGGGGCTACACCTTC	CASSPAKGVPFGGYTF	16	TRBV5-1	TRBJ1-2	.	.
TGTGCCAGCAGCGTAGGGGTACAGGGGCACTACAATGAGCAGTTCTTC	CASSVGVQGHYNEQFF	16	TRBV9	TRBJ2-1	.	TRBD1
TGTGCCAGCAGTTTGGGGACTACGGGTGGCTACACCTTC	CASSLGTTGGYTF	13	TRBV28	TRBJ1-2	.	.
TGTGCCACCAGTGACAGGAATGAAAAACTGTTTTTT	CATSDRNEKLFF	12	TRBV24-1	TRBJ1-4	.	.
TGCGCCAGCAGCCAAAGAGCCCTCCGGACAAGCAACTATGGCTACACCTTC	CASSQRALRTSNYGYTF	17	TRBV4-1	TRBJ1-2	.	.
TGTGCCAGCTCACCACCGCTGCGGGGGGTTTCCAATGAGCAGTTCTTC	CASSPPLRGVSNEQFF	16	TRBV18	TRBJ2-1	.	TRBD2
TGTGCCAGCAGCCAAGATGAGAGGACAGGAGAAAACATTCAGTACTTC	CASSQDERTGENIQYF	16	TRBV3-1/TRBV3-2	TRBJ2-4	.	TRBD1